The next 27 T cell receptor beta chains were all read from a single sample in a study of T cell responses to AZD1222 COVID-19 vaccine. Some clones are missing from TCRdb's copy, which holds only in-frame ones; the method was immunoSEQ multiplex PCR. Of about 89,000 clones in the sample, 89% were seen once. The source material was peripheral blood, sampled 28 days after the second AZD1222 dose. The receptors were gathered from an adult who received the AZD1222 COVID-19 vaccine.

The J gene is TRBJ2-3, the V gene TRBV7-9; D may be TRBD1 (5 bases). The germline CDR1 and CDR2 sequences are SEHNR and FQNEAQ (reference sequence). The CDR3 runs to 13 residues. The V and J ends lost 2 bases and 4 bases respectively, with 7 bases between them. The CDR3 reads CASSLQGPDTQYF. The DNA of the CDR3 is TGTGCCAGCAGCTTACAGGGCCCAGATACGCAGTATTTT.

CDR3 nucleotides: TGTGCCAGCAGCTTGGCAACTAATGAAAAACTGTTTTTT. It codes for CASSLATNEKLFF. The chain carries TRBV5-4 and TRBJ1-4; D gene ambiguous. V shed 0 bases and J shed 0 bases, with 0 bases lying between them. The CDR3 runs 13 residues. Germline CDR1 is SGHNT and CDR2 is YYREEE (reference sequence).

The chain's CDR3 is CASSQDRKGSYNEQFF. The CDR3 region has the DNA TGCGCCAGCAGCCAAGATAGGAAGGGATCCTACAATGAGCAGTTCTTC. The chain is built from TRBV4-1 and TRBJ2-1; D gene unclear. The V end was cut by 0 bases, the J end by 1 base, with 10 bases between. Germline CDR1 and CDR2: MGHRA and YSYEKL. The CDR3 runs to 16 residues.

V gene TRBV3-1 (or the pseudogene TRBV3-2) combines with J gene TRBJ1-1, with no clear D. The germline gives CDR1 LGHDT, CDR2 YNNKEL (reference sequence). This CDR3 is built from 14 residues. Trimming removed 1 base from V and 6 bases from J, with 12 bases in between. The CDR3 reads CASSQGETRAEAFF. CDR3 coding DNA: TGTGCCAGCAGCCAAGGAGAGACAAGGGCTGAAGCTTTCTTT.

V usage is TRBV28 and J usage is TRBJ1-1; 9 bases align to TRBD1. Germline CDR1 and CDR2: MDHEN and SYDVKM. The length of the CDR3 is 12 residues. V gave up 7 bases and J gave up 13 bases; unmatched junction bases: 10. CDR3 DNA: TGTGCCAGCATTAACAGGGGGCGTTTGCTTTTCTTT. Translated: CASINRGRLLFF.

J is TRBJ1-3 and V is TRBV6-5; weak D call: TRBD1 (6 bases). Per germline, CDR1 MNHEY and CDR2 SVGAGI. This CDR3 contains 15 residues. V was shortened by 4 bases and J by 7 bases, with 17 bases between the two germline ends. CDR3 sequence: CASSSRGGQRNTIYF. The CDR3 coding sequence is TGTGCCAGCAGTTCTCGGGGGGGACAACGCAACACCATATATTTT.

This clone rates as medium-sized (0.01 to 0.1%). The chain has TRBV7-9 and TRBJ2-4; 7 nucleotides match TRBD1. Per the germline V gene, CDR1 is SEHNR and CDR2 is FQNEAQ (reference sequence). V trimming: 5 bases; J trimming: 7 bases; junction bases outside the gene matches: 5. The CDR3 length is 13 residues. The CDR3 is CASSGQAENIQYF. The CDR3 nucleotides read TGTGCCAGCAGCGGACAGGCGGAGAACATTCAGTACTTC.

V is TRBV19 and J is TRBJ2-2, with a possible D match to TRBD2 (6 bases). Germline CDR1 and CDR2: LNHDA and SQIVND (reference sequence). Trimming shortened V by 3 bases and J by 1 base, and 9 bases separated the two germline ends. This CDR3 contains 15 residues. CDR3 sequence: CASSIRGLNTGELFF. In DNA, the CDR3 is TGTGCCAGTAGTATTCGGGGACTGAACACCGGGGAGCTGTTTTTT.

The chain is built from TRBV5-1 and TRBJ2-3, with D unclear. Trimming cost V 0 bases and J 1 base, with 12 bases left between them. In germline, CDR1 is SGHRS, CDR2 YFSETQ. The CDR3 has 16 amino acids. CDR3 loop: CASSLGGGARTDTQYF. The DNA of the CDR3 is TGCGCCAGCAGCTTGGGCGGTGGCGCTCGCACAGATACGCAGTATTTT.

The chain uses TRBV27 and TRBJ1-2, with 9 positions matching TRBD1. Germline V gene sequence: CDR1 MNHEY, CDR2 SMNVEV (reference sequence). The trim removed 7 bases at V and 8 bases at J, leaving 14 bases unmatched. The CDR3 sequence is 15 residues long. CDR3 sequence reads: CASKPRDRALRGYTF. The CDR3 nucleotides are TGTGCCAGCAAACCCCGGGACAGGGCCCTACGAGGCTACACCTTC.

This clone came up once. CDR3 sequence (DNA): TGTGCCAGCAGCCAAGTGTCGACTAGCGGGGGGGCCTGGGAGCAGTTCTTC. Translated, it gives CASSQVSTSGGAWEQFF. The rearrangement joins TRBV4-2 to TRBJ2-1, with 14 bases aligning to TRBD2. The germline gives CDR1 LGHNA, CDR2 YNFKEQ. The CDR3 covers 17 residues. Trimming removed 1 base from V and 10 bases from J; junction bases left unmatched: 9.

The chain combines TRBV15 with TRBJ1-1; unclear D gene. Deletions cut 5 bases from V and 5 bases from J, with 6 bases between. Germline assignment: CDR1 LNHNV and CDR2 YYDKDF (reference sequence). This CDR3 comprises 11 residues. CDR3 bases: TGTGCCACCAGCTTGAGGACTGAAGCTTTCTTT. This encodes CATSLRTEAFF.

The rearrangement uses TRBV11-3 and TRBJ1-2; a weak D match, TRBD1 (6 bases). Germline lookup yields CDR1 SGHNT and CDR2 YENEEA. With 3 bases removed from V and 6 bases from J, the gap between germline ends came to 14 bases. The CDR3 is 14 residues long. The CDR3 DNA is TGTGCCAGCAGCTTCCCCCTGGGGGGCCATGGCTACACCTTC. Its protein is CASSFPLGGHGYTF.

The V gene is TRBV11-3, the J gene TRBJ1-1, with unresolved D. Deletions cut 1 base from V and 6 bases from J, with 9 bases between. Germline V gene lookup returns CDR1 SGHNT and CDR2 YENEEA. The CDR3 loop spans 13 amino acids. The CDR3 DNA sequence: TGTGCCAGCAGCTTAGGCTTGTGGGCTGAAGCTTTCTTT. The encoded protein is CASSLGLWAEAFF. The full variable domain, rest sourced from reference TRBV11-3 and TRBJ1-1, is EAGVVQSPRYKIIEKKQPVAFWCNPISGHNTLYWYLQNLGQGPELLIRYENEEAVDDSQLPKDRFSAERLKGVDSTLKIQPAELGDSAVYLCASSLGLWAEAFFGQGTRLTVV.

The genes are TRBV5-1 and TRBJ2-3; the D gene is possibly TRBD2 (5 bases). The CDR3 totals 14 residues. Germline V gene sequence: CDR1 SGHRS, CDR2 YFSETQ. Between the trimmed V and J ends, which lost 5 bases and 2 bases, there was a span of 12 bases. The CDR3 spells CASSTGEYTDTQYF. CDR3 nucleotides: TGCGCCAGCAGTACTGGGGAGTACACAGATACGCAGTATTTT.

The chain couples TRBV5-1 to TRBJ1-5; D not resolved. Germline CDR1 is SGHRS and CDR2 is YFSETQ. The CDR3 length is 9 residues. V was pared by 8 bases and J by 4 bases, with 1 base between. CDR3: CARNQPQHF. The CDR3 DNA sequence: TGCGCCAGGAATCAGCCCCAGCATTTT.

In its sample, this clone was seen a few times. The chain is built from TRBV3-1 (or the pseudogene TRBV3-2) and TRBJ2-1; perhaps TRBD1 as D (6 bases). The V gene's germline CDR1 is LGHDT and CDR2 YNNKEL (reference sequence). V lost 4 bases, J lost 4 bases, and 17 bases lay in between. The CDR3 contains 16 residues. CDR3: CASSPPRQAHYNEQFF. The CDR3, as DNA: TGTGCCAGCAGCCCCCCAAGACAGGCTCATTACAATGAGCAGTTCTTC.

The chain is built from TRBV7-9 and TRBJ2-1; D unclear. The V end lost 4 bases, the J end lost 9 bases, and 10 bases lay between the germline ends. CDR1 and CDR2 (germline): SEHNR, FQNEAQ (reference sequence). The CDR3 length is 12 residues. The chain's CDR3 is CASSSDGSEQFF. CDR3 in DNA: TGTGCCAGCAGCTCGGATGGCTCTGAGCAGTTCTTC.

This clone was seen just once. V gene TRBV19 combines with J gene TRBJ1-5; D might be TRBD1 (6 bases). Germline V gives CDR1 LNHDA, CDR2 SQIVND (reference sequence). The CDR3 covers 17 residues. V lost 3 bases to trimming and J lost 0 bases, with 15 bases between them. The CDR3 loop is CASSIKSDRFSNQPQHF. In nucleotides, the CDR3 is TGTGCCAGTAGTATTAAGTCAGACAGGTTTAGCAATCAGCCCCAGCATTTT.

This sequence joins TRBV7-9 and TRBJ1-5; D perhaps matches TRBD1 (5 bases). V lost 2 bases and J lost 4, with 9 bases in between. The V gene's germline CDR1 is SEHNR and CDR2 FQNEAQ (reference sequence). CDR3 length: 14 amino acids. CDR3 amino acids: CASSLTGANQPQHF. CDR3 DNA: TGTGCCAGCAGCTTAACCGGGGCGAATCAGCCCCAGCATTTT.

V is TRBV5-4 and J is TRBJ2-2; D might be TRBD1 or TRBD2, each matching 5 bases. Trimming removed 5 bases at V and 5 bases at J, with 16 bases between. The CDR3 is made up of 15 amino acids. Germline V gene lookup returns CDR1 SGHNT and CDR2 YYREEE (reference sequence). CDR3 nucleotides: TGTGCCAGCAGGCGGGCCAGGGACGGGACCGGGGAGCTGTTTTTT. Translated, it gives CASRRARDGTGELFF. The full variable domain, rest sourced from reference TRBV5-4 and TRBJ2-2, is ETGVTQSPTHLIKTRGQQVTLRCSSQSGHNTVSWYQQALGQGPQFIFQYYREEENGRGNFPPRFSGLQFPNYSSELNVNALELDDSALYLCASRRARDGTGELFFGEGSRLTVL.

The rearrangement uses TRBV28 and TRBJ2-7; D not certain. Germline CDR1 MDHEN, CDR2 SYDVKM. The V gene lost 8 bases and the J gene lost 3 bases, with 11 bases spanning the gap. This CDR3 is built from 12 residues. CDR3 protein: CASGNDNYEQYF. The DNA for the CDR3 is TGTGCCAGCGGAAATGACAACTACGAGCAGTACTTC.

J is TRBJ2-3 and V is TRBV7-9; 10 bases align to TRBD2. V lost 5 bases to trimming and J lost 1 base; unmatched junction nucleotides: 9. This CDR3 comprises 17 residues. CDR1 and CDR2 (germline): SEHNR, FQNEAQ (reference sequence). CDR3 sequence (DNA): TGTGCCAGCAGCGATACCCTAGCGGGGGCGGGCACAGATACGCAGTATTTT. It specifies CASSDTLAGAGTDTQYF.

This clone was picked up a small number of times. The J gene is TRBJ2-7, the V gene TRBV27; possibly TRBD1 for D (6 bases). V lost 6 bases to trimming and J lost 5 bases, with 20 bases between them. CDR1 and CDR2 (germline): MNHEY, SMNVEV (reference sequence). This CDR3 has 15 amino acids. The CDR3: CASRIDGLRGDEQYF. CDR3 nucleotide sequence: TGTGCCAGCAGGATCGACGGACTCAGGGGTGACGAGCAGTACTTC.

The chain joins TRBV28 to TRBJ2-7; D unclear. Germline V CDR1 and CDR2: MDHEN, SYDVKM. V was pared by 8 bases and J by 4 bases, with 12 bases between. The CDR3 is 12 residues long. CDR3: CASDSGRYEQYF. The DNA for the CDR3 is TGTGCCAGCGACTCAGGACGATACGAGCAGTACTTC.

A word on this clone: Different DNA sequences within this sample yield the same CDR3. This chain links TRBV18 with TRBJ2-5; no firm D call. The V and J ends lost 2 bases and 4 bases respectively, with 8 bases between them. The CDR3 is made up of 13 amino acids. In germline, CDR1 is KGHSH, CDR2 LQKENI. CDR3 region: CASSPGVGETQYF. CDR3 nucleotide sequence: TGTGCCAGCTCACCAGGGGTCGGAGAGACCCAGTACTTC.

V gene TRBV15 combines with J gene TRBJ2-1; TRBD1 aligns across 8 bases. CDR1 and CDR2 from the germline V gene are LNHNV and YYDKDF (reference sequence). V trimming: 3 bases; J trimming: 2 bases; junction bases outside the gene matches: 6. The length of the CDR3 is 16 residues. The CDR3 here is CATSSLDREAYNEQFF. DNA for the CDR3: TGTGCCACCAGCAGCCTGGACAGGGAGGCCTACAATGAGCAGTTCTTC.